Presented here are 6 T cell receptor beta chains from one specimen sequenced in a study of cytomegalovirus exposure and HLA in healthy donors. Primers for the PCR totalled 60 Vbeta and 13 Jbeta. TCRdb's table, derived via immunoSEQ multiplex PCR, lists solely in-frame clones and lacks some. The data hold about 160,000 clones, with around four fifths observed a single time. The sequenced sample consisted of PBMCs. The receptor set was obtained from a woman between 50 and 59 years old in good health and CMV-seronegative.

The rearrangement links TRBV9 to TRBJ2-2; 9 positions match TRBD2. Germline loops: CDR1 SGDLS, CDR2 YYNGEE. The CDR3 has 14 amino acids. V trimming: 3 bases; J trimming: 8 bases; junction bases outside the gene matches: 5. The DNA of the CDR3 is TGTGCCAGCAGCGCCGGGACTAGCTCAGGGGAGCTGTTTTTT. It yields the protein CASSAGTSSGELFF. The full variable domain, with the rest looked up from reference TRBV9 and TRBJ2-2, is DSGVTQTPKHLITATGQRVTLRCSPRSGDLSVYWYQQSLDQGLQFLIQYYNGEERAKGNILERFSAQQFPDLHSELNLSSLELGDSALYFCASSAGTSSGELFFGEGSRLTVL.

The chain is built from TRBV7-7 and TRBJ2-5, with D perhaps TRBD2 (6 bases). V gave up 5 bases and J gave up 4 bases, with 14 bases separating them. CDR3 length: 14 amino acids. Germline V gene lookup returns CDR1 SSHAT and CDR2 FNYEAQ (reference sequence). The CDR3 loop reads CASSPAGRGETQYF. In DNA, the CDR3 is TGTGCCAGCAGCCCTGCGGGGCGAGGAGAGACCCAGTACTTC.

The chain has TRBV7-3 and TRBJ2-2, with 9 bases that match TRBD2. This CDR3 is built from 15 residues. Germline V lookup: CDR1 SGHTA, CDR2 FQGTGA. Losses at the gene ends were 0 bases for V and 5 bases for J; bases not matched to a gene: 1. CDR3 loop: CASSLTSGSTGELFF. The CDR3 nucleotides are TGTGCCAGCAGCTTAACTAGCGGGAGTACCGGGGAGCTGTTTTTT. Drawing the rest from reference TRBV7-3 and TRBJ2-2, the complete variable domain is GAGVSQTPSNKVTEKGKYVELRCDPISGHTALYWYRQSLGQGPEFLIYFQGTGAADDSGLPNDRFFAVRPEGSVSTLKIQRTERGDSAVYLCASSLTSGSTGELFFGEGSRLTVL.

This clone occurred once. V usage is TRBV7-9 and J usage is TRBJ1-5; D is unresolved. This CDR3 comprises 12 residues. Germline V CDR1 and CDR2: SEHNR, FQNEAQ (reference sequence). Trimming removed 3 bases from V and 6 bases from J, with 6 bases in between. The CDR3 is CASSFSGQPQHF. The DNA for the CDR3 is TGTGCCAGCAGCTTCTCGGGTCAGCCCCAGCATTTT.

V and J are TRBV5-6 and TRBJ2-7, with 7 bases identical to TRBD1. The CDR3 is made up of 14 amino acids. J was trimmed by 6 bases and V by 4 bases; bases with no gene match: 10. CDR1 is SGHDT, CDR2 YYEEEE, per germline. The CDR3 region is CASSNRDSFPEQYF. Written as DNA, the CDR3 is TGTGCCAGCAGCAACCGGGACAGTTTCCCCGAGCAGTACTTC. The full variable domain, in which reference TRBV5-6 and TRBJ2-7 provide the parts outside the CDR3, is DAGVTQSPTHLIKTRGQQVTLRCSPKSGHDTVSWYQQALGQGPQFIFQYYEEEERQRGNFPDRFSGHQFPNYSSELNVNALLLGDSALYLCASSNRDSFPEQYFGPGTRLTVT.

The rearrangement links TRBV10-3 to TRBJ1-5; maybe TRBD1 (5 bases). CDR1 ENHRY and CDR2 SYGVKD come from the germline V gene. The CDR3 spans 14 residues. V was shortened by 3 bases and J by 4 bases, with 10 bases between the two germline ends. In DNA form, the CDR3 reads TGTGCCATCAGTGAAAATGGGGGGAATCAGCCCCAGCATTTT. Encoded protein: CAISENGGNQPQHF.